This T cell receptor beta chain was retrieved from a study of beta chain features in type 1 diabetes. Germline V CDR1 and CDR2: SGHDT, YYEEEE. With V trimmed by 0 bases and J by 6 bases, 6 bases remained unmatched. The CDR3 loop spans 14 amino acids. Whole-study results and caveats: Naive, central memory and Treg TCRB repertoires appeared more alike in patients than in healthy donors. Researchers cautioned that cDNA sequencing could over-represent cells with high TCR expression. Moderately but significantly shorter TCRB CDR3s were found in Type 1 diabetes patients in all four CD4+ subsets.

The study reverse transcribed the entire isolated RNA, so it sequenced expressed TCRB transcripts. TCRdb's table, derived via immunoSEQ multiplex PCR, lists solely in-frame clones and lacks some. The sample lists approximately 40,000 clones; approximately 49% were seen once. Regarding this clone: Antigen specificity is unknown.

It was via CD45RO/CCR7/CD25/CD127/CD95/CD27 that CD4+ naive, central memory, regulatory and stem cell-like memory cells were sorted. The TCR sequence derives from a woman in her thirties in good health. Sequenced sample: stem cell memory CD4+ T cells from blood. The chain uses TRBV5-6 and TRBJ2-7; 7 nucleotides line up with TRBD2. CDR3 sequence reads: CASSLAEAGAEQYF. Written as DNA, the CDR3 is TGTGCCAGCAGCTTGGCCGAGGCGGGAGCCGAGCAGTACTTC.